The next 2 T cell receptor beta chains were all read from a single sample in a study of blood T cells in healthy people across ages (dated by TCRdb to between 2014 and 2016). The library was produced with 5' RACE. The run used an Illumina HiSeq 2500. A second PCR of about 6 to 11 cycles was run with a J-beta primer mix and a sample-barcoded 5' primer. TCRdb itself trimmed the public reads at Q25 with fastp, ran MiXCR and retained productive beta chains. Rows matching on CDR3 protein sequence are summarized as one entry with the most common DNA and genes. This sample has around 870,000 distinct CDR3 sequences in its table, and about 30% of those were observed once. 17% of the sample is held by the ten biggest clonotypes. Sequenced input: blood. Receptor source: a woman aged 80 or over in good health.

In the case of this clonotype: The junction departs from the called germline gene at one end, perhaps through a read error. This chain joins TRBV28 and TRBJ1-5; D is unclear. Germline V lookup: CDR1 MDHEN, CDR2 SYDVKM. The CDR3 extends over 16 amino acids. The DNA of the CDR3 is TGTGCCAGCAGCCTCATAGGTGCTAAGGGCAATCAGCCCCGGCATTTT. Translated, it gives CASSLIGAKGNQPRHF. Complete variable domain (other parts from reference TRBV28 and TRBJ1-5): DVKVTQSSRYLVKRTGEKVFLECVQDMDHENMFWYRQDPGLGLRLIYFSYDVKMKEKGDIPEGYSVSREKKERFSLILESASTNQTSMYLCASSLIGAKGNQPRHFGDGTRLSIL.

This sequence joins TRBV20-1 and TRBJ2-7; D possibly corresponds to TRBD2 (5 bases). Germline CDR1 reads DFQATT; CDR2 reads SNEGSKA (reference sequence). V lost 0 bases and J 3 bases, leaving 15 bases between the germline ends. The CDR3 length is 15 residues. The DNA of the CDR3 is TGCAGTGCTAGAGATCAATCCAGGAGGAGCTACGAGCAGTACTTC. It is translated as CSARDQSRRSYEQYF.